Following are 21 T cell receptor beta chains from one sample sequenced in a study of cytomegalovirus exposure and HLA in healthy donors (TCRdb year 2017). The protocol used for the library was the immunoSEQ multiplex PCR assay. A mixture of 60 forward primers for TCR Vbeta segments and 13 reverse primers for TCR Jbeta segments was used in the multiplex PCR. This immuneACCESS table, as held by TCRdb, lists in-frame sequences with V and J called but not all clones. Of the missing ones, under half trace to an unresolved V gene in checked studies; the others have no known cause. The sample data list 100,000 or so clones, and over 80% of these were observed just once. 5% to 6.5% of the sample rests with the top ten. Sequencing was carried out using PBMCs. The receptor source for this set is a man aged 18 to 29 in good health and CMV-seronegative.

The chain links TRBV5-4 to TRBJ2-7, with 7 bases matching TRBD1. Germline-derived CDR1 and CDR2 are SGHNT and YYREEE (reference sequence). The CDR3 has 15 amino acids. V was clipped by 1 base and J by 5 bases; unmatched bases: 9. The chain's CDR3 is CASSLFDRERNEQYF. CDR3 nucleotide sequence: TGTGCCAGCAGCTTGTTTGACAGGGAACGGAACGAGCAGTACTTC.

This chain links TRBV19 with TRBJ2-1, with 7 bases fitting TRBD2. Germline V lookup: CDR1 LNHDA, CDR2 SQIVND (reference sequence). CDR3 length equals 16 residues. Trimming took 3 bases from V and 8 from J; bases not matched to a gene: 13. The CDR3 DNA reads as TGTGCCAGTAGTATTTTAGGAGCGGGAATCGGGTATGAGCAGTTCTTC. Amino acids: CASSILGAGIGYEQFF.

V gene TRBV7-2 combines with J gene TRBJ1-2; weak D call: TRBD1 (5 bases). There are 15 residues in the CDR3. Germline CDR1 reads SGHTA; CDR2 reads FQGNSA. V lost 1 base to trimming and J lost 8 bases, with 17 bases between them. In nucleotides, the CDR3 is TGTGCCAGCAGCTTAGAGATTGCAGGGCAGAACGGCTACACCTTC. It is translated as CASSLEIAGQNGYTF.

J is TRBJ1-2 and V is TRBV6-6; 12 bases map to TRBD1. This CDR3 is 14 amino acids long. V was pared by 5 bases and J by 6 bases, with 4 bases of the junction left unmatched. Germline V gene lookup returns CDR1 MNHNY and CDR2 SVGAGI (reference sequence). The CDR3 DNA reads TGTGCCAGCAGTCCCCGGGACAGGGGGCATGGCTACACCTTC. It yields the protein CASSPRDRGHGYTF.

In this sample, this clone turned up a few times. The V and J genes are TRBV12-5 and TRBJ2-3; D is possibly TRBD1 (6 bases). The CDR3 covers 15 residues. The germline CDR1 and CDR2 sequences are LGHNT and FRNRAP. The V end was cut by 2 bases, the J end by 2 bases, with 11 bases between. The CDR3 nucleotides read TGTGCTAGTGGTTTGAGTACAGGGAACACAGATACGCAGTATTTT. This translates into CASGLSTGNTDTQYF. Based on the CDR3 plus reference TRBV12-5 and TRBJ2-3, the full variable domain is DARVTQTPRHKVTEMGQEVTMRCQPILGHNTVFWYRQTMMQGLELLAYFRNRAPLDDSGMPKDRFSAEMPDATLATLKIQPSEPRDSAVYFCASGLSTGNTDTQYFGPGTRLTVL.

This chain joins TRBV5-6 and TRBJ2-1; D may be TRBD1 (6 bases). CDR1 is SGHDT and CDR2 is YYEEEE in the germline V gene. The CDR3 is made up of 15 amino acids. The V and J ends lost 5 bases and 4 bases respectively, with 16 bases between them. CDR3: CASRGQGKSYNEQFF. The CDR3 coding sequence is TGTGCCAGCAGGGGCCAGGGGAAGAGTTACAATGAGCAGTTCTTC.

The V gene is TRBV4-2, the J gene TRBJ2-5; D might be TRBD2 (5 bases). Germline V gene sequence: CDR1 LGHNA, CDR2 YNFKEQ. This CDR3 region has 16 residues. Trimming shortened V by 2 bases and J by 5 bases, and 18 bases separated the two germline ends. CDR3 coding DNA: TGTGCCAGCAGCCAAAGCCCGATCATCTCGGGGGAGACCCAGTACTTC. Translating gives CASSQSPIISGETQYF.

CDR3 residues: CASSVRTSVYEQYF. As DNA, the CDR3 is TGTGCCAGCAGTGTCAGGACTAGCGTCTACGAGCAGTACTTC. The chain employs TRBV6-1 and TRBJ2-7; 9 bases are shared with TRBD2. This CDR3 is built from 14 residues. V trimming: 4 bases; J trimming: 3 bases; junction bases outside the gene matches: 4. Germline CDR1 reads MNHNS; CDR2 reads SASEGT.

The chain is built from TRBV5-1 and TRBJ2-2; 7 nucleotides align to TRBD1. V was clipped by 4 bases and J by 2 bases; unmatched bases: 8. Germline V lookup: CDR1 SGHRS, CDR2 YFSETQ. CDR3 length equals 16 residues. CDR3 nucleotide sequence: TGCGCCAGCAGCAGAGGGGACAGACTTAACACCGGGGAGCTGTTTTTT. Protein: CASSRGDRLNTGELFF.

The chain recombines TRBV7-2 with TRBJ1-1; the D gene is possibly TRBD1 (5 bases). Per the germline V gene, CDR1 is SGHTA and CDR2 is FQGNSA. The V and J ends lost 11 bases and 0 bases respectively, with 16 bases between them. The CDR3 length is 14 residues. CDR3 DNA: TGTGCCTCACGAAGATCAGGGTTGAACACTGAAGCTTTCTTT. It codes for CASRRSGLNTEAFF.

J is TRBJ2-7 and V is TRBV7-6; 7 bases align to TRBD1. The length of the CDR3 is 15 residues. Germline assignment: CDR1 SGHVS and CDR2 FNYEAQ. The trim removed 2 bases at V and 5 bases at J, leaving 9 bases unmatched. The CDR3 loop is CASSLRQGYVDEQYF. The CDR3, as DNA: TGTGCCAGCAGCTTAAGACAGGGATATGTGGACGAGCAGTACTTC.

This sequence joins TRBV7-9 and TRBJ2-3, with TRBD1 matching over 7 bases. The CDR3 runs 14 residues. J gave up 6 bases and V 0 bases, and 3 bases lay outside the gene matches. CDR1 and CDR2 from the germline V gene are SEHNR and FQNEAQ (reference sequence). This CDR3 is CASSLAGGYDTQYF. In DNA, the CDR3 is TGTGCCAGCAGCTTAGCAGGGGGCTACGATACGCAGTATTTT.

V gene TRBV7-8 combines with J gene TRBJ1-2, with a weak D call TRBD1 (5 bases). The V gene lost 1 base and the J gene lost 4 bases, with 16 bases spanning the gap. The CDR3 spans 16 residues. Per the germline V gene, CDR1 is SGHVS and CDR2 is FQNEAQ. Here the CDR3 DNA reads TGTGCCAGCAGCTTAGGGTCTCGGTTGGGGCCCTATGGCTACACCTTC. Its protein is CASSLGSRLGPYGYTF.

This clone was picked up one time. The chain joins TRBV9 to TRBJ1-2; a weak D match, TRBD1 (6 bases). Per germline, CDR1 SGDLS and CDR2 YYNGEE. Trimming removed 4 bases at V and 0 bases at J, with 16 bases between. The CDR3 has 16 residues. CDR3 in DNA: TGTGCCAGCAGCCTTGCCACAGGGAGCCCTAACTATGGCTACACCTTC. Translating gives CASSLATGSPNYGYTF.

This clone was picked up one time. V and J are TRBV18 and TRBJ2-5; 10 nucleotides line up with TRBD1. The J call may be wrong; the DNA end is better matched by TRBJ2-7. CDR3 length: 16 residues. The germline gives CDR1 KGHSH, CDR2 LQKENI. The CDR3 reads CASSQGTGAMSYEQYF. In nucleotides, the CDR3 is TGTGCCAGCTCACAGGGGACAGGGGCTATGTCCTACGAGCAGTACTTC.

This chain connects TRBV11-2 to TRBJ2-7; no firm D call. The CDR3 covers 14 residues. With 2 bases removed from V and 0 bases from J, the gap between germline ends came to 8 bases. The V gene's germline CDR1 is SGHAT and CDR2 FQNNGV. CDR3 nucleotide sequence: TGTGCCAGCAGCTTACTTACAGACTCCTACGAGCAGTACTTC. Its protein product is CASSLLTDSYEQYF.

The genes are TRBV9 and TRBJ2-1; TRBD2 agrees at 11 bases. The germline V gene has CDR1 SGDLS and CDR2 YYNGEE. J lost 6 bases, V lost 4 bases, and 6 bases had no gene match. This CDR3 region has 15 residues. CDR3 loop: CASSPRLAGTNEQFF. The CDR3 bases are TGTGCCAGCAGCCCCAGACTAGCGGGGACCAATGAGCAGTTCTTC.

The chain links TRBV25-1 to TRBJ2-1; no firm D call. The V gene lost 5 bases and the J gene lost 8 bases, with 10 bases spanning the gap. The CDR3 has 12 amino acids. Germline CDR1 is MGHDK and CDR2 is SYGVNS. DNA of the CDR3: TGTGCCAGCAGTCCGGCCGACTATGAGCAGTTCTTC. Protein sequence: CASSPADYEQFF.

The CDR3 sequence: CASSIDLEQNKLFF. For the CDR3, the DNA is TGTGCCAGTAGTATAGATCTCGAACAGAACAAACTGTTTTTT. This rearrangement joins TRBV19 to TRBJ1-4; D gene uncertain. Germline V gives CDR1 LNHDA, CDR2 SQIVND (reference sequence). The V and J ends lost 0 bases and 11 bases respectively, with 13 bases between them. The CDR3 covers 14 residues.

This clone appeared a single time. The chain recombines TRBV9 with TRBJ2-3, with a tentative D call TRBD1 (6 bases). CDR3 length: 14 amino acids. V was cut by 3 bases and J by 2 bases, with 10 bases left in between. The germline V gene has CDR1 SGDLS and CDR2 YYNGEE. The CDR3 protein is CASSAGQFTDTQYF. CDR3 bases: TGTGCCAGCAGCGCAGGACAGTTCACAGATACGCAGTATTTT.

The rearrangement uses TRBV12-5 and TRBJ2-7, with D possibly matching TRBD2 (5 bases). The CDR3 length is 13 residues. The germline V gene encodes CDR1 LGHNT and CDR2 FRNRAP. The V and J ends lost 7 bases and 6 bases respectively, with 16 bases between them. The CDR3 spells CASDEGGSVEQYF. The CDR3 DNA sequence: TGTGCTAGTGACGAGGGTGGAAGTGTCGAGCAGTACTTC. Looking up the rest from reference TRBV12-5 and TRBJ2-7 gives the full variable domain: DARVTQTPRHKVTEMGQEVTMRCQPILGHNTVFWYRQTMMQGLELLAYFRNRAPLDDSGMPKDRFSAEMPDATLATLKIQPSEPRDSAVYFCASDEGGSVEQYFGPGTRLTVT.